This T cell receptor (beta chain) was captured in a study of blood T cell repertoires in COVID-19. Study context: In each case, the material was cDNA or gDNA derived from T cells, B-cell-depleted T cells, or PBMCs.

The age range of participants was about 18 to 89 years, with residence in under 25 US areas. Recovery among Cohort 3 donors was established by two negative PCRs, clearance, or symptom resolution. V was pared by 8 bases and J by 5 bases, with 12 bases of the junction left unmatched. There are 15 residues in the CDR3. Germline CDR1 and CDR2: MRHNA and SNTAGT. In the original processing: Researchers report that nucleated cell counts were estimated from reference gene primer amplification. Produced via immunoSEQ multiplex PCR; TCRdb's table is partial and in-frame only. For V, J and clone size, that table is used; D and trimming come from the DNA. The sample lists about 300,000 clones, around 86% seen once, with roughly 4% in the top ten.

This clonotype was sampled from a man aged 30 to 39 who had recovered from COVID-19. The chain couples TRBV6-4 to TRBJ2-7, with 10 positions matching TRBD1. Material for sequencing was PBMCs or T cells enriched from blood (not recorded which). CDR3 nucleotides: TGTGCCAGCCTGACAGGGGGCGCAAGGGTTGACGAGCAGTACTTC. It specifies CASLTGGARVDEQYF.